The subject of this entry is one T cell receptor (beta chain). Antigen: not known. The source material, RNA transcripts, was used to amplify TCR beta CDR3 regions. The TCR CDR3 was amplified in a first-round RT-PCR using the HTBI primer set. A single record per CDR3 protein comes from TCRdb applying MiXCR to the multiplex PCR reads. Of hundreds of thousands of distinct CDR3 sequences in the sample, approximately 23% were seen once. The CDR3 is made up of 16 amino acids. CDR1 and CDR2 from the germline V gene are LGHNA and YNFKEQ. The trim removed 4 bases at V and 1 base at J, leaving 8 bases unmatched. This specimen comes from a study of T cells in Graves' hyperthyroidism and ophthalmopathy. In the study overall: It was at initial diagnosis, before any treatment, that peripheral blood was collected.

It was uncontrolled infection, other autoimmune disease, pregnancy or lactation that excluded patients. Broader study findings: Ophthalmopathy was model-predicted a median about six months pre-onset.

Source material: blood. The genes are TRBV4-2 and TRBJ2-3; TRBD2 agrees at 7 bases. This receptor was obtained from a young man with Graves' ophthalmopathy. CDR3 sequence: CASSLGEGQGTDTQYF. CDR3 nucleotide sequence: TGTGCCAGCAGCCTCGGGGAGGGTCAGGGCACAGATACGCAGTATTTT.